This paragraph reports one T cell receptor beta chain. This clonotype has a count of ten or more. There is no known antigen for this receptor. No quality values exist for individual bases; no much larger clone is one base distant. The CDR3 runs 13 residues from the cysteine to the phenylalanine. CDR3 DNA is the only sequence kept; it has 39 bases, read in frame from the first base. The trim is 8 bases for V and 5 bases for J, with a gap of 18 bases between the germline ends. According to the germline V gene (reference sequence), CDR1 reads GTSNPN and CDR2 reads SVGIG. Graves' hyperthyroidism was defined as stable when no progression to ophthalmopathy occurred over 18 months of follow-up. Hyperthyroidism patients were newly diagnosed, had a disease duration of under 2 months, and were aged 18 to 65 years. The study excluded patients with uncontrolled infections, other autoimmune diseases, pregnancy or lactation. Clinical symptoms, serum thyroxine and TRAb, thyroid ultrasound, and orbital computed tomography formed the basis for the diagnoses. PBMCs were isolated from 7.5 to 10 ml of fresh peripheral blood by Ficoll-Paque density gradient centrifugation. Total RNA was extracted using Trizol reagent, and RNA quality was assessed on an Agilent 2100 Bioanalyzer.

TCR beta CDR3 regions were amplified from RNA transcripts. The TCR CDR3 was subjected to a first round of RT-PCR using the HTBI primer set and the Qiagen OneStep RT-PCR kit. The libraries were constructed in a second round of multiplex PCR and then size-selected and purified. The libraries were sequenced on an Illumina HiSeq2000 using paired-end 100 bp reads. The study's processing was this. SOAPnuke was used to process the raw data, throwing out any read that contained adapters or uncalled bases, had a mean Phred below 15, or lacked an exact constant-primer or identifier match. COPE v1.2.5 was used to merge high-quality paired reads, and clonotypes were defined as unique nucleotide sequences. MiTCR v1.1 was used to align the clonotypes against IMGT TRBV, TRBD and TRBJ reference segments. Analysis was restricted to V-J combinations with a frequency above 0.0001, which covered roughly 99% of repertoires. A TCS score was defined as the ratio between F50 (clonal expansion) and ExV (chaos), using BLOSUM62-based TCRdist between CDR3 peptides within each V-J. Welch's t-statistics and random forest reduced some 510 V-J features to 13, which were used in a naive Bayes classifier (R e1071). The public reads were reanalyzed by TCRdb: fastp trimming at Q25, MiXCR alignment, in-frame beta chains only. Entries that share a CDR3 protein sequence are merged under the most common genes and DNA. TCRdb's processing, not the authors', yielded these V and J calls. Here the sample has about 740,000 distinct CDR3 sequences; 12% to 15% occur a single time. The top ten clones comprise 10% of the sample.

This sample was included in a study of T cells in Graves' hyperthyroidism and ophthalmopathy (dated by TCRdb to between 2019 and 2020). Notes on the research overall: Peripheral blood samples were taken at the time of initial diagnosis, prior to any treatment. TCR V-J signatures able to tell the groups apart were searched for in a discovery cohort of 100 or so patients, of whom about 40 had Graves' ophthalmopathy and about 60 had stable Graves' hyperthyroidism. Whether ophthalmopathy could be predicted prospectively was tested in an independent validation cohort made up of 18 to 20 hyperthyroidism patients plus 17 patients who later progressed to ophthalmopathy. For training and testing, the approximately 97 patients in the discovery cohort were randomly divided in a 7:3 ratio. The study also compared thyroid tissue and blood T-cell repertoires from roughly 6 Graves' hyperthyroidism patients. Once sampling was done, hyperthyroidism patients were given methimazole at a starting dose of 30 mg daily, whereas ophthalmopathy patients were given high-dose intravenous methylprednisolone. TCR Vbeta CDR3 sequencing of 140 or so peripheral blood samples (about 45 ophthalmopathy, over 70 hyperthyroidism and some 17 progressor patients) is reported in the paper.

The research as a whole found: Blood samples also contained most of the expanded thyroid clonotypes (frequency above 0.001), which suggests that blood repertoires may reflect thyroid immune responses. In validation, progression to ophthalmopathy was predicted by the model with nearly 71% sensitivity and nearly 75% specificity, a median of approximately 6.5 months before onset. A model built on a 13 V-J signature distinguished ophthalmopathy from stable hyperthyroidism, reaching over 85% sensitivity and around 82% specificity in cross-validation and 80%/75% in testing. Sample size was not statistically predetermined, and investigators were not blinded to group allocation.

This sequence originates from a woman aged 18-35 years with Graves' hyperthyroidism. The specimen sequenced was blood. The rearrangement combines TRBV30 with TRBJ1-2, and the D gene may be TRBD1, 5 bases matching. The base sequence is TGTGCCGAGGGGAGGTTGGGGGTGTATGGCTACACCTTC. Its protein reads: CAEGRLGVYGYTF.